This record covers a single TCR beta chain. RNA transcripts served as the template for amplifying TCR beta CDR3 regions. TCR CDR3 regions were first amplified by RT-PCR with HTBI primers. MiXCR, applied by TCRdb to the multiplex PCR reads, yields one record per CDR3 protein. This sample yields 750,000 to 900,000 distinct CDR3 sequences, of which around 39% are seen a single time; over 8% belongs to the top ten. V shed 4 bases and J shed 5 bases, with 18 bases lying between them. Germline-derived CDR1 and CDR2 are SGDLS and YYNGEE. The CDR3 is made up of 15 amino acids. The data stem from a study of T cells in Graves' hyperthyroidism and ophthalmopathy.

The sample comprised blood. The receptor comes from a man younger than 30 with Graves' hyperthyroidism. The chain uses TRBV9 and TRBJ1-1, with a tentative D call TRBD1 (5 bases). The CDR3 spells CASSQGPGKGTEAFF. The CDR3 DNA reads TGTGCCAGCAGCCAGGGACCGGGGAAGGGGACTGAAGCTTTCTTT.